Here is one T cell receptor beta chain with its context. What it recognizes is unknown. This table comes from immunoSEQ multiplex PCR, and its TCRdb copy is limited to in-frame clones, with some not included. Among around 1.9 million clones, 85% to 95% were seen once, and the ten largest hold about 1.5%. Germline V gene lookup returns CDR1 MRHNA and CDR2 SNTAGT. V was clipped by 5 bases and J by 0 bases; unmatched bases: 11. CDR3 length equals 17 residues. This sample was included in a study of shared clonotypes between healthy human individuals. About the study: Per donor, three plates held CD4 naive cells, three held CD4 memory, two held CD8 naive and one held CD8 memory. Whole-study results and caveats: Sharing of clonotypes among donors was expected to vary with sequencing depth.

Terminally differentiated effector memory CD45RA+ cells were excluded from the naive CD8 cells, which were CD45RO-negative and positively selected for CCR7. Sequenced sample: naive CD8+ T cells from PBMCs. This chain connects TRBV6-4 to TRBJ1-1, with 8 bases fitting TRBD1. The origin of this receptor is a man younger than 30 in good health. Some clones in this sample may be carry-over from other donors' samples. CDR3 sequence: CASSHPGQASMNTEAFF. The CDR3 bases are TGTGCCAGCAGTCACCCGGGACAGGCCTCCATGAACACTGAAGCTTTCTTT.